These 6 T cell receptor beta chains were sequenced from one sample in a study of blood T cell repertoires in COVID-19. TCRdb's copy holds only in-frame clones and misses some; the assay was immunoSEQ multiplex PCR. The sample consists of 150,000 to 200,000 clones, about 86% of them appearing once. Sequenced input: peripheral blood. The receptors originated from a human donor with acute or convalescent COVID-19. The donor label of this sample is uncertain.

This chain joins TRBV21-1 and TRBJ2-7; TRBD2, the D gene given by the table, was not confirmed from the DNA. TRBV21-1 is termed a pseudogene. This CDR3 region has 13 residues. The CDR3 sequence is CASTLEEANEQYF. CDR3 DNA sequence: TGTGCCAGCACCCTAGAGGAGGCTAACGAGCAGTACTTC.

V gene TRBV3-1 (or the pseudogene TRBV3-2) combines with J gene TRBJ2-7; the D gene is possibly TRBD2 (5 bases). Trimming cost V 1 base and J 3 bases, with 13 bases left between them. The germline CDR1 and CDR2 sequences are LGHDT and YNNKEL (reference sequence). CDR3 length: 15 amino acids. CDR3 DNA sequence: TGTGCCAGCAGCCAAGCGGGCGGAGGAGTCTACGAGCAGTACTTC. As protein: CASSQAGGGVYEQYF.

The chain carries TRBV28 and TRBJ1-5; no clear D. The CDR3 is made up of 16 amino acids. The germline V gene encodes CDR1 MDHEN and CDR2 SYDVKM. V was clipped by 4 bases and J by 3 bases, with 16 bases between them. This CDR3 reads CASSYQARSSNQPQHF. As DNA, the CDR3 is TGTGCCAGCAGTTATCAGGCTCGGTCTTCCAATCAGCCCCAGCATTTT.

This clone appeared a few times. The chain has TRBV3-1 (or the pseudogene TRBV3-2) and TRBJ1-1; no firm D call. There are 14 residues in the CDR3. Trimming cost V 1 base and J 3 bases, with 9 bases left between them. Germline V lookup: CDR1 LGHDT, CDR2 YNNKEL (reference sequence). The DNA of the CDR3 is TGTGCCAGCAGCCAAGTACGGCGGGACACTGAAGCTTTCTTT. The encoded protein is CASSQVRRDTEAFF.

The chain couples TRBV4-1 to TRBJ2-1; D gene unclear. Trimming shortened V by 0 bases and J by 15 bases, and 21 bases separated the two germline ends. The CDR3 has 15 amino acids. Germline loops: CDR1 MGHRA, CDR2 YSYEKL. DNA of the CDR3: TGCGCCAGCAGCCAAGATCTGGGTGCAAGGAGCCCCAGGTTCTTC. Translated: CASSQDLGARSPRFF.

This chain uses TRBV20-1 with TRBJ2-1; D is perhaps TRBD1 (5 bases). Germline CDR1 is DFQATT and CDR2 is SNEGSKA (reference sequence). Trimming removed 3 bases from V and 12 bases from J, with 18 bases in between. The CDR3 is made up of 13 amino acids. The CDR3 sequence: CSASPDTEYVQFF. The CDR3 nucleotides read TGCAGTGCTAGTCCGGACACCGAGTATGTGCAGTTCTTC.